This T cell receptor (beta chain) was recorded in a study of T cell repertoires in cytomegalovirus infection. Study context: Indications came from public TCR beta signatures; they pointed to CMV infection and to a matching HLA type.

One entry per CDR3 protein, called by TCRdb with MiXCR from the reads. The sample lists around 770,000 distinct CDR3 sequences; approximately 32% were seen once. There are 17 residues in the CDR3. The germline V gene encodes CDR1 SGHVS and CDR2 FQNEAQ. The ends were cut back, 1 base at V and 0 bases at J, with 13 bases in the middle. Worth noting for this clonotype: Its cognate antigen is unknown.

Study-level findings and limits: In two of eight donors, the top clonotype was HLA-C-restricted CMV-specific.

This receptor was taken from a human donor in good health (CMV status not recorded). Some clones in this sample may be carry-over from other donors' samples. V usage is TRBV7-8 and J usage is TRBJ2-1; no clear D gene. The sample was cultured CD8+ T cells from PBMCs, taken from culture after CMV antigen stimulation. The CDR3 protein is CASSLGRSLSSYNEQFF. The DNA of the CDR3 is TGTGCCAGCAGCTTAGGTCGTAGTCTGAGCTCCTACAATGAGCAGTTCTTC.